The rows below give T cell receptor beta chains drawn from one sample of a study of CD8 T cells in Susac syndrome. TCRdb reprocessed the immunoSEQ multiplex PCR reads via MiXCR and lists one record per CDR3 protein. The repertoire has some 150,000 distinct CDR3 sequences, around 94% of them found once; the top ten carry 0.07% to 0.1%. The specimen was CD4+ T cells from PBMCs. The receptors originated from a human donor in good health. Each CDR3 is given with its conserved first and last residue. The D gene is left open where the match is weak. Where a row states a size, it is once, few, many or the class of an expanded clone; other rows omit it.

J: TRBJ2-1
size: once
V: TRBV4-2
D: .
CDR3: CASSPGTETYNEQFF
DNA: TGTGCCAGCAGCCCGGGGACTGAAACATACAATGAGCAGTTCTTC

J: TRBJ1-1
size: .
V: TRBV19
D: TRBD1
CDR3: CASNLDRGTEAFF
DNA: TGTGCCAGTAACCTCGACAGGGGCACTGAAGCTTTCTTT

J: TRBJ2-2
size: .
V: TRBV27
D: .
CDR3: CASSLYRETGELFF
DNA: TGTGCCAGCAGTTTATACAGGGAGACCGGGGAGCTGTTTTTT

J: TRBJ1-3
size: .
V: TRBV19
D: .
CDR3: CASSLQSSGNTIYF
DNA: TGTGCCAGTAGCCTGCAATCTTCTGGAAACACCATATATTTT

J: TRBJ2-3
size: .
V: TRBV28
D: .
CDR3: CASSLPGPRTDTQYF
DNA: TGTGCCAGCAGCTTACCGGGTCCTCGCACAGATACGCAGTATTTT

J: TRBJ1-5
size: .
V: TRBV6-5
D: .
CDR3: CASSYSEAFTGNQPQHF
DNA: TGTGCCAGCAGTTACTCAGAGGCCTTCACCGGGAATCAGCCCCAGCATTTT

J: TRBJ2-2
size: .
V: TRBV20-1
D: TRBD1
CDR3: CSAYPRGTGNTGELFF
DNA: TGCAGTGCTTACCCCAGGGGGACAGGGAACACCGGGGAGCTGTTTTTT

J: TRBJ1-1
size: .
V: TRBV10-3
D: .
CDR3: CAISSTGGNTEAFF
DNA: TGTGCCATCAGTTCTACGGGGGGAAACACTGAAGCTTTCTTT

J: TRBJ2-5
size: .
V: TRBV5-4
D: TRBD1
CDR3: CASSPNRGQETQYF
DNA: TGTGCCAGCAGCCCCAACAGGGGGCAAGAGACCCAGTACTTC

J: TRBJ1-2
size: .
V: TRBV5-1
D: .
CDR3: CASSSSRDYGYTF
DNA: TGCGCCAGCAGCTCCTCCCGTGACTATGGCTACACCTTC

J: TRBJ1-1
size: .
V: TRBV18
D: TRBD1
CDR3: CASSPMLGTGNTEAFF
DNA: TGTGCCAGCTCACCGATGCTTGGGACAGGGAACACTGAAGCTTTCTTT

J: TRBJ2-1
size: .
V: TRBV6-1
D: .
CDR3: CASSPRQAGYNEQFF
DNA: TGTGCCAGCAGTCCACGACAGGCGGGCTACAATGAGCAGTTCTTC

J: TRBJ2-2
size: .
V: TRBV18
D: .
CDR3: CASSPKQGFTGELFF
DNA: TGTGCCAGCTCACCGAAACAGGGCTTCACCGGGGAGCTGTTTTTT

J: TRBJ1-2
size: .
V: TRBV6-4
D: .
CDR3: CASNPAGAFRNYGYTF
DNA: TGTGCCAGCAACCCCGCAGGGGCCTTTAGGAACTATGGCTACACCTTC

J: TRBJ2-3
size: .
V: TRBV30
D: TRBD2
CDR3: CAWSVLGTTTDTQYF
DNA: TGTGCCTGGAGTGTACTTGGGACTACTACAGATACGCAGTATTTT

J: TRBJ2-1
size: .
V: TRBV5-4
D: TRBD2
CDR3: CASNAGTSGSTSYNEQFF
DNA: TGTGCCAGTAATGCCGGGACTAGCGGAAGTACCTCCTACAATGAGCAGTTCTTC

J: TRBJ1-2
size: .
V: TRBV29-1
D: .
CDR3: CSHKDANYGYTF
DNA: TGCAGCCATAAAGACGCTAACTATGGCTACACCTTC

J: TRBJ2-1
size: .
V: TRBV19
D: .
CDR3: CASSLLGQGIYNEQFF
DNA: TGTGCCAGTAGTCTCCTGGGCCAGGGAATCTACAATGAGCAGTTCTTC

J: TRBJ2-7
size: .
V: TRBV20-1
D: .
CDR3: CSGQSRPRDEQYF
DNA: TGCAGTGGCCAGTCGAGGCCCCGGGACGAGCAGTACTTC

J: TRBJ1-1
size: .
V: TRBV7-9
D: TRBD1
CDR3: CASSPGTGEMNTEAFF
DNA: TGTGCCAGCAGCCCCGGGACAGGGGAGATGAACACTGAAGCTTTCTTT

J: TRBJ2-2
size: .
V: TRBV7-8
D: TRBD2
CDR3: CASSSPGLAAGELFF
DNA: TGTGCCAGCAGCTCGCCGGGACTAGCGGCCGGGGAGCTGTTTTTT

J: TRBJ2-3
size: .
V: TRBV20-1
D: TRBD2
CDR3: CSAIRDYSTDTQYF
DNA: TGCAGTGCTATCCGGGACTATAGCACAGATACGCAGTATTTT

J: TRBJ2-7
size: .
V: TRBV18
D: .
CDR3: CASSPGAASSYEQYF
DNA: TGTGCCAGCTCACCAGGGGCAGCAAGCTCCTACGAGCAGTACTTC

J: TRBJ2-7
size: .
V: TRBV3-1
D: .
CDR3: CASSLLHSSASEQYF
DNA: TGTGCCAGCAGCCTGCTACATTCTAGCGCCAGCGAGCAGTACTTC

J: TRBJ1-5
size: .
V: TRBV6-1
D: .
CDR3: CASRGTGNQPQHF
DNA: TGTGCCAGCAGGGGGACGGGCAATCAGCCCCAGCATTTT

J: TRBJ1-1
size: .
V: TRBV12-3/TRBV12-4
D: .
CDR3: CASSPLTGNTEAFF
DNA: TGTGCCAGCAGTCCCCTCACAGGGAACACTGAAGCTTTCTTT

J: TRBJ1-2
size: once
V: TRBV9
D: .
CDR3: CASSAMGKGYTF
DNA: TGTGCCAGCAGCGCGATGGGAAAGGGCTACACCTTC

J: TRBJ1-2
size: .
V: TRBV7-2
D: TRBD1
CDR3: CASRLTGGANGYTF
DNA: TGTGCCAGCAGATTAACAGGGGGCGCCAATGGCTACACCTTC

J: TRBJ1-2
size: .
V: TRBV19
D: TRBD1
CDR3: CASRDRGRGGYGYTF
DNA: TGTGCCAGCAGGGACAGGGGGCGAGGTGGCTATGGCTACACCTTC

J: TRBJ1-1
size: once
V: TRBV27
D: .
CDR3: CASSFRERVTEAFF
DNA: TGTGCCAGCAGTTTCAGGGAGAGGGTCACTGAAGCTTTCTTT

J: TRBJ2-1
size: .
V: TRBV5-4
D: TRBD2
CDR3: CASSPSGRAGEQFF
DNA: TGTGCCAGCAGCCCTAGCGGGAGGGCCGGTGAGCAGTTCTTC

J: TRBJ2-1
size: .
V: TRBV30
D: .
CDR3: CAWSAGTGGSHEQFF
DNA: TGTGCCTGGAGCGCCGGGACCGGAGGTTCTCATGAGCAGTTCTTC

J: TRBJ1-1
size: once
V: TRBV6-1
D: TRBD1
CDR3: CASHRGRRDSEAFF
DNA: TGTGCCAGCCACAGGGGGCGGCGAGACTCTGAAGCTTTCTTT

J: TRBJ1-3
size: .
V: TRBV28
D: .
CDR3: CASSLVGSGNTIYF
DNA: TGTGCCAGCAGTTTAGTGGGTTCTGGAAACACCATATATTTT

J: TRBJ2-3
size: .
V: TRBV27
D: TRBD2
CDR3: CASKDSGSNTQYF
DNA: TGTGCCAGTAAGGATAGCGGGAGTAATACGCAGTATTTT

J: TRBJ2-7
size: .
V: TRBV12-3/TRBV12-4
D: .
CDR3: CASSLPPGGHEQYF
DNA: TGTGCCAGCAGTCTTCCCCCTGGGGGCCACGAGCAGTACTTC

J: TRBJ2-6
size: .
V: TRBV6-5
D: TRBD1
CDR3: CASSYSPWDRLLSGANVLTF
DNA: TGTGCCAGCAGTTACTCCCCGTGGGACAGGCTCCTCTCTGGGGCCAACGTCCTGACTTTC

J: TRBJ2-5
size: .
V: TRBV10-2
D: TRBD2
CDR3: CASKGSGRLETQYF
DNA: TGCGCCAGCAAGGGTAGCGGGAGGCTCGAGACCCAGTACTTC

J: TRBJ2-2
size: .
V: TRBV6-5
D: TRBD1
CDR3: CAIHRDSGGAGELFF
DNA: TGTGCCATCCACAGGGATTCAGGGGGCGCGGGGGAGCTGTTTTTT

J: TRBJ2-1
size: .
V: TRBV29-1
D: TRBD2
CDR3: CSVVLSAGGTYNEQFF
DNA: TGCAGCGTTGTTTTGTCCGCGGGAGGGACATACAATGAGCAGTTCTTC

J: TRBJ2-6
size: .
V: TRBV18
D: TRBD1
CDR3: CASSPPGRGTNVLTF
DNA: TGTGCCAGCTCACCACCGGGCAGGGGGACCAACGTCCTGACTTTC

J: TRBJ1-2
size: .
V: TRBV20-1
D: .
CDR3: CSASVGQGYTF
DNA: TGCAGTGCTAGTGTGGGGCAGGGCTACACCTTC

J: TRBJ1-2
size: .
V: TRBV28
D: TRBD1
CDR3: CASSLGTVYGYTF
DNA: TGTGCCAGCAGTTTAGGGACAGTCTATGGCTACACCTTC

J: TRBJ2-1
size: .
V: TRBV29-1
D: TRBD2
CDR3: CSGLAGAYNEQFF
DNA: TGCAGCGGTCTAGCGGGAGCCTACAATGAGCAGTTCTTC

J: TRBJ2-7
size: few
V: TRBV20-1
D: TRBD1
CDR3: CSAPLPGQNYEQYF
DNA: TGCAGTGCTCCGCTCCCGGGACAGAACTACGAGCAGTACTTC

J: TRBJ2-2
size: .
V: TRBV7-2
D: .
CDR3: CASSTRSGELFF
DNA: TGTGCCAGCAGCACTCGATCCGGGGAGCTGTTTTTT

J: TRBJ2-3
size: .
V: TRBV19
D: TRBD2
CDR3: CASSPRRLAGDTQYF
DNA: TGTGCCAGTAGTCCCAGGAGACTAGCGGGAGATACGCAGTATTTT

J: TRBJ1-1
size: .
V: TRBV20-1
D: .
CDR3: CSAPEGPDTEAFF
DNA: TGCAGTGCCCCAGAGGGGCCGGACACTGAAGCTTTCTTT

J: TRBJ2-7
size: .
V: TRBV7-8
D: TRBD2
CDR3: CASSPHSGGTSGSHSYEQYF
DNA: TGTGCCAGCAGCCCCCACAGTGGCGGGACTAGCGGGAGCCACTCCTACGAGCAGTACTTC

J: TRBJ2-4
size: .
V: TRBV2
D: .
CDR3: CASSESRSQYF
DNA: TGTGCCAGCAGTGAATCGAGGAGCCAGTACTTC

J: TRBJ1-2
size: .
V: TRBV30
D: TRBD1
CDR3: CAWSFSGGLDTF
DNA: TGTGCCTGGAGTTTTTCAGGGGGGTTGGACACCTTC

J: TRBJ1-1
size: .
V: TRBV5-8
D: .
CDR3: CASSLRTKGTEAFF
DNA: TGTGCCAGCAGCCTCCGGACCAAGGGTACTGAAGCTTTCTTT

J: TRBJ1-2
size: few
V: TRBV9
D: .
CDR3: CASSVDRVGGYTF
DNA: TGTGCCAGCAGCGTAGATAGGGTGGGAGGCTACACCTTC

J: TRBJ2-7
size: .
V: TRBV5-6
D: .
CDR3: CASSFEEEF
DNA: TGTGCCAGCAGCTTCGAGGAGGAGTTC

J: TRBJ1-2
size: .
V: TRBV4-1
D: .
CDR3: CASSQGAPGLNYGYTF
DNA: TGCGCCAGCAGCCAAGGAGCCCCGGGTCTAAACTATGGCTACACCTTC

J: TRBJ2-5
size: few
V: TRBV30
D: .
CDR3: CAWSVPRVIGETQYF
DNA: TGTGCCTGGAGTGTACCCAGGGTAATAGGAGAGACCCAGTACTTC